These T cell receptor beta chains were read from a single sample in a study of blood T cell repertoires in COVID-19. Clones were read by immunoSEQ multiplex PCR, and TCRdb kept only the in-frame ones, dropping some. Of roughly 97,000 clones detected, around nine tenths appear once; the ten largest clones hold 5.5% to 7%. Sequencing was done on a sample of peripheral blood. These receptors were obtained from a human donor in a cohort sampled during active COVID-19. Each CDR3 is given with its conserved first and last residue. A D gene is named only where the DNA matches it firmly. For some rows the clone size is stated as once, few or many, or as a class when expanded; others skip it.

DNA: TGTGCCAGCAGTGTTGTCCTCAATCAGCCCCAGCATTTT
CDR3: CASSVVLNQPQHF
J: TRBJ1-5
D: NA
size: NA
V: TRBV2

DNA: TGTGCCAGCAGTTACTTCGGTAGCGGGGGCCTTAAGAGAGAGACCCAGTACTTC
CDR3: CASSYFGSGGLKRETQYF
J: TRBJ2-5
D: TRBD2
size: NA
V: TRBV6-2/TRBV6-3

DNA: TGTGCCAGCAGCGGTACTAGCACAGATACGCAGTATTTT
CDR3: CASSGTSTDTQYF
J: TRBJ2-3
D: NA
size: NA
V: TRBV9

DNA: TGTGCCAGCAGCTTATTTGACAGGGATTTGTATGGCTACACCTTC
CDR3: CASSLFDRDLYGYTF
J: TRBJ1-2
D: TRBD1
size: NA
V: TRBV7-2

DNA: TGCGCCAGCAGTCTCTCGGACAGTCGGACTGGAAACACCATATATTTT
CDR3: CASSLSDSRTGNTIYF
J: TRBJ1-3
D: NA
size: NA
V: TRBV5-1

DNA: TGTGCCAGCAGCGGTAGGAGCAGGGTGTGGGGGGCCAACGTCCTGACTTTC
CDR3: CASSGRSRVWGANVLTF
J: TRBJ2-6
D: NA
size: NA
V: TRBV7-2

DNA: TGTGCCAGCAGCAGCGGGAGGCAGGGGAGCAATCAGCCCCAGCATTTT
CDR3: CASSSGRQGSNQPQHF
J: TRBJ1-5
D: NA
size: NA
V: TRBV28

DNA: TGTGCCAGCAGCAAAGCCCCCAGGAATGCAACTAATGAAAAACTGTTTTTT
CDR3: CASSKAPRNATNEKLFF
J: TRBJ1-4
D: NA
size: NA
V: TRBV21-1

DNA: TGTGCCAGCAGTTCGTCCGGGACAGGGTTCACTGAAGCTTTCTTT
CDR3: CASSSSGTGFTEAFF
J: TRBJ1-1
D: TRBD1
size: NA
V: TRBV28

DNA: TGCGCCAGCAGCCAAGTGCCCGCCGGGTCGTCCATGAACACTGAAGCTTTCTTT
CDR3: CASSQVPAGSSMNTEAFF
J: TRBJ1-1
D: NA
size: NA
V: TRBV4-1

DNA: TGCGCCAGCAGCCGAGGACAGCTCAATCAGCCCCAGCATTTT
CDR3: CASSRGQLNQPQHF
J: TRBJ1-5
D: NA
size: NA
V: TRBV5-1

DNA: TGTGCCAGCAGCCGTGGACTAGCGGGGACCAACAATGAGCAGTTCTTC
CDR3: CASSRGLAGTNNEQFF
J: TRBJ2-1
D: TRBD2
size: NA
V: TRBV5-4

DNA: TGTGCCAGCAGCGGACCTCGGGAGAGGGAGACCCAGTACTTC
CDR3: CASSGPRERETQYF
J: TRBJ2-5
D: NA
size: NA
V: TRBV11-2

DNA: TGTGCCAGCAGACCAGGGGTGCACTCTACAGATACGCAGTATTTT
CDR3: CASRPGVHSTDTQYF
J: TRBJ2-3
D: NA
size: NA
V: TRBV6-5

DNA: TGTGCCAGCAGCTCGAACAGGTACGAGCAGTACTTC
CDR3: CASSSNRYEQYF
J: TRBJ2-7
D: NA
size: once
V: TRBV7-2

DNA: TGTGCCAGCAGCGTAGATCGGCGGGGCGGGGGCACAGATACGCAGTATTTT
CDR3: CASSVDRRGGGTDTQYF
J: TRBJ2-3
D: NA
size: NA
V: TRBV9

DNA: TGTGCCAGTAGTTTTTTAGCGGGAGCGTCTAATGAGCAGTTCTTC
CDR3: CASSFLAGASNEQFF
J: TRBJ2-1
D: TRBD2
size: NA
V: TRBV19

DNA: TGTGCCAGCAGCAGTGACAGCTCTGGGGCCAACGTCCTGACTTTC
CDR3: CASSSDSSGANVLTF
J: TRBJ2-6
D: NA
size: once
V: TRBV28

DNA: TGTGCCAGCAGCTTGGGGACCGGGACAGAGCAGTTCTTC
CDR3: CASSLGTGTEQFF
J: TRBJ2-1
D: NA
size: NA
V: TRBV7-9

DNA: TGTGCCAGCAGCTCGGGAGCTTACAATGAGCAGTTCTTC
CDR3: CASSSGAYNEQFF
J: TRBJ2-1
D: NA
size: NA
V: TRBV5-6

DNA: TGTGCCAGTAGCTGGGACAGGGTAGGATATGGCTACACCTTC
CDR3: CASSWDRVGYGYTF
J: TRBJ1-2
D: TRBD1
size: NA
V: TRBV19

DNA: TGTGCCACCAGGAACAGGGAAGGGGCGACCCAGTACTTC
CDR3: CATRNREGATQYF
J: TRBJ2-5
D: NA
size: NA
V: TRBV15

DNA: TGCGCCAGCAGATCAACAGAATTGACTGAAGCTTTCTTT
CDR3: CASRSTELTEAFF
J: TRBJ1-1
D: NA
size: NA
V: TRBV5-1

DNA: TGTGCCAGCAGCTCCGAGATACTAAACTCCTACGAGCAGTACTTC
CDR3: CASSSEILNSYEQYF
J: TRBJ2-7
D: NA
size: NA
V: TRBV5-5

DNA: TGTGCCAGCAGAAGGGGGCCCGGGGCTTTCTTT
CDR3: CASRRGPGAFF
J: TRBJ1-1
D: TRBD1
size: NA
V: TRBV6-6

DNA: TGTGCCAGCAGCTTCGCAAGTATAGCGGGAGGGCCGCTCTACAATGAGCAGTTCTTC
CDR3: CASSFASIAGGPLYNEQFF
J: TRBJ2-1
D: TRBD2
size: NA
V: TRBV7-8

DNA: TGTGCCAGCAGCTTTGCGGGGGGCGAGCAGTTCTTC
CDR3: CASSFAGGEQFF
J: TRBJ2-1
D: TRBD2
size: NA
V: TRBV5-5

DNA: TGTGCCAGCAGCTTAGATAACAGGAAGAACACTGAAGCTTTCTTT
CDR3: CASSLDNRKNTEAFF
J: TRBJ1-1
D: NA
size: NA
V: TRBV7-8

DNA: TGTGCCAGCAGCCAAGAGGTACTAGCGGGGACCGAGCAGTACTTC
CDR3: CASSQEVLAGTEQYF
J: TRBJ2-7
D: TRBD2
size: NA
V: TRBV3-1/TRBV3-2

DNA: TGTGCCAGCAGTACCGGGACGGACTACAACTATGGCTACACCTTC
CDR3: CASSTGTDYNYGYTF
J: TRBJ1-2
D: NA
size: NA
V: TRBV7-9

DNA: TGTGCCAGCAGCTTTCGTTCGGGAAATCAGCCCCAGCATTTT
CDR3: CASSFRSGNQPQHF
J: TRBJ1-5
D: NA
size: NA
V: TRBV5-6

DNA: TGTGCCAGTTCTAACGGAAGGCGAGGGCAGTACTTC
CDR3: CASSNGRRGQYF
J: TRBJ2-7
D: NA
size: NA
V: TRBV19

DNA: TGCGCCAGCAGCTATGGGGTAGGGGCCTACGAGCAGTACTTC
CDR3: CASSYGVGAYEQYF
J: TRBJ2-7
D: NA
size: NA
V: TRBV5-1

DNA: TGTGCCAGCAGTCTGTTGACAGGTGAGCAGTTCTTC
CDR3: CASSLLTGEQFF
J: TRBJ2-1
D: NA
size: NA
V: TRBV28

DNA: TGCGCCAGCAGCCCAAGGGGTAAGAATCAGCCCCAGCATTTT
CDR3: CASSPRGKNQPQHF
J: TRBJ1-5
D: NA
size: NA
V: TRBV5-1

DNA: TGTGCCAGCAGTTTATACATAGCGGGAGGCACCTACGAGCAGTACTTC
CDR3: CASSLYIAGGTYEQYF
J: TRBJ2-7
D: TRBD2
size: NA
V: TRBV27

DNA: TGTGCCAGCAGCTCCCTAGCGGGGGACCCCTACGAGCAGTACTTC
CDR3: CASSSLAGDPYEQYF
J: TRBJ2-7
D: TRBD2
size: NA
V: TRBV7-9

DNA: TGTGCCAGCAGTTTACAGGGGGCTTATGGCTACACCTTC
CDR3: CASSLQGAYGYTF
J: TRBJ1-2
D: TRBD1
size: NA
V: TRBV6-5

DNA: TGTGCCACCAGTGAAGGGACAGCTAACCAGCCCCAGCATTTT
CDR3: CATSEGTANQPQHF
J: TRBJ1-5
D: TRBD1
size: NA
V: TRBV24-1

DNA: TGTGCCAGCAGCTCGACTAGCGGGGGGGCGATCGGAGCGGTCTTC
CDR3: CASSSTSGGAIGAVF
J: TRBJ2-1
D: TRBD2
size: NA
V: TRBV5-4

DNA: TGCGCCAGCAGCCCTGAGACAGGGGGCATCCCCTACGAGCAGTACTTC
CDR3: CASSPETGGIPYEQYF
J: TRBJ2-7
D: TRBD1
size: NA
V: TRBV5-1

DNA: TGTGCCAGCAGCCCCCAGGAGGAGCTGTTTTTT
CDR3: CASSPQEELFF
J: TRBJ2-2
D: NA
size: NA
V: TRBV6-2/TRBV6-3

DNA: TGTGCCAGCAGACGGCAGGGTAATGAAAAACTGTTTTTT
CDR3: CASRRQGNEKLFF
J: TRBJ1-4
D: NA
size: NA
V: TRBV6-5

DNA: TGTGCCTGGAGTGCAGGGTCTGGGGCCAACGTCCTGACTTTC
CDR3: CAWSAGSGANVLTF
J: TRBJ2-6
D: NA
size: NA
V: TRBV30

DNA: TGTGCCAGCAGCCCCCCGAGCGCGAACCCCTCCGAGCAGTACTTC
CDR3: CASSPPSANPSEQYF
J: TRBJ2-7
D: NA
size: NA
V: TRBV9

DNA: TGTGCCAGCTCGACCGACAGGTCTGGAAACACCATATATTTT
CDR3: CASSTDRSGNTIYF
J: TRBJ1-3
D: NA
size: NA
V: TRBV18

DNA: TGTGCCAGCAGCCTTTCGTTTCGGGCGGGTAACACTGAAGCTTTCTTT
CDR3: CASSLSFRAGNTEAFF
J: TRBJ1-1
D: NA
size: NA
V: TRBV5-6

DNA: TGTGCCAGCAGTTTAAGTCTACAGGGGGCCGAAGATACGCAGTATTTT
CDR3: CASSLSLQGAEDTQYF
J: TRBJ2-3
D: TRBD1
size: NA
V: TRBV28

DNA: TGTGCCAGCAGTTTTGGGGCTAGCGCCCACGAGCAGTACTTC
CDR3: CASSFGASAHEQYF
J: TRBJ2-7
D: NA
size: NA
V: TRBV27

DNA: TGTGCCAGCAAAGACGACAGGGTTCCGAACACCATATATTTT
CDR3: CASKDDRVPNTIYF
J: TRBJ1-3
D: TRBD1
size: NA
V: TRBV2

DNA: TGCAGCGTTGAAGATCCCACCTTTGGGACAGGCTTACAAGAGACCCAGTACTTC
CDR3: CSVEDPTFGTGLQETQYF
J: TRBJ2-5
D: TRBD1
size: once
V: TRBV29-1

DNA: TGCAGCGTTGAAGCGGCATTGGACAGGGCGAACACTGAAGCTTTCTTT
CDR3: CSVEAALDRANTEAFF
J: TRBJ1-1
D: TRBD1
size: NA
V: TRBV29-1

DNA: TGTGCCAGCAGCTTAAAAGGGGGCGTTAATTCACCCCTCCACTTT
CDR3: CASSLKGGVNSPLHF
J: TRBJ1-6
D: TRBD1
size: NA
V: TRBV7-2